This paragraph covers one TCR beta chain sequence. Read coverage stops 3 residues before the CDR3 terminus; the germline J gene supplies the remainder. This sample is part of a study of T cells in women clearing cervical HPV infection. Average input was around 1,300 ng genomic DNA for immunoSEQ TCR beta CDR3 amplification. Generated by immunoSEQ multiplex PCR, the TCRdb table keeps only in-frame clones and is missing some. In total, the table holds 7,500 to 10,000 clones. V was pared by 2 bases and J by 7 bases, with 15 bases between. CDR1 is MNHEY and CDR2 is SVGEGT in the germline V gene. The CDR3 totals 16 residues.

This chain connects TRBV6-2 or TRBV6-3 to TRBJ1-6, with D hard to call. The receptor's source is a woman aged 18-70 years with a cervical HPV16 infection that either progressed to CIN3+ or cleared (not recorded which). The specimen sequenced was blood buffy coat. The CDR3: CASSYRLLEGNSPLHF. Partial CDR3 DNA: TGTGCCAGCAGTTACAGGCTTCTGGAGGGCAATTCACCC.